Reported below is one TCR beta chain. Its target is not known. MiXCR, run by TCRdb on the 5' RACE reads, gives a single entry per CDR3 protein. Of 350,000 or so distinct CDR3 sequences in the sample, approximately 12% are singletons; the top ten hold about 21%. These data are taken from a study of T-cell memory formation after mild COVID-19. Study findings and constraints: Shrinking CD4+ clones resided mostly in CM and EM, and CD8+ ones in EMRA. Memory from before infection featured some responding clones, which suggests cross-reactive memory joined. Clones shrinking between day 15 and 85 showed a balanced CD4/CD8 split, and those that grew later tilted toward CD4+.

Material for sequencing was PBMCs or a T cell subset sorted from them (not recorded which). This clonotype was obtained from a young man who had mild COVID-19 (a few samples of this study predate the infection). Cell type and time point are not known.

The CDR3 bases are TGTGCCAGCAGCTTTCAGGGTTCCCGGGAGACCCAGTACTTC. Translation: CASSFQGSRETQYF. The rearrangement joins TRBV7-3 to TRBJ2-5; D perhaps matches TRBD1 (5 bases). V was clipped by 3 bases and J by 5 bases, with 13 bases between them. CDR3 length: 14 residues. The germline V gene has CDR1 SGHTA and CDR2 FQGTGA.